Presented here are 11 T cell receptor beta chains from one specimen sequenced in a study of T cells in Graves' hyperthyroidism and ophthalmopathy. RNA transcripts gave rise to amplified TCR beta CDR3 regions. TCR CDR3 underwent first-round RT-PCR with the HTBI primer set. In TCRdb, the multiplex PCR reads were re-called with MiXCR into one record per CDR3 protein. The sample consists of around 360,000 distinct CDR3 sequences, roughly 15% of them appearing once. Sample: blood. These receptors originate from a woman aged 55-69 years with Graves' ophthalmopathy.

The CDR3 DNA reads TGCAGCGTTGAAGCCCCTGACAGGGGGCGAGAGCAGTACTTC. The encoded protein is CSVEAPDRGREQYF. The gene calls are TRBV29-1 and TRBJ2-7; 10 bases line up with TRBD1. The CDR3 spans 14 residues. In germline, CDR1 is SQVTM, CDR2 ANQGSEA. With V trimmed by 1 base and J by 7 bases, 7 bases remained unmatched.

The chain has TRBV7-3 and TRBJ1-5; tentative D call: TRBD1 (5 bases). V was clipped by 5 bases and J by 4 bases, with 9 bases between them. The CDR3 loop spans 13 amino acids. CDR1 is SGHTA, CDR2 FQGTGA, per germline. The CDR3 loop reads CASSQDSNQPQHF. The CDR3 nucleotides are TGTGCCAGCAGCCAAGACAGTAATCAGCCCCAGCATTTT. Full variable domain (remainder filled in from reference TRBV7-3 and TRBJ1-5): GAGVSQTPSNKVTEKGKYVELRCDPISGHTALYWYRQSLGQGPEFLIYFQGTGAADDSGLPNDRFFAVRPEGSVSTLKIQRTERGDSAVYLCASSQDSNQPQHFGDGTRLSIL.

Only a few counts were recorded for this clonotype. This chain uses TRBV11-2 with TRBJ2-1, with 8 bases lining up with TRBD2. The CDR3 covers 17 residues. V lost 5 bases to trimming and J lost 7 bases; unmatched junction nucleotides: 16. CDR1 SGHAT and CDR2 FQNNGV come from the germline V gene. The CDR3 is CASSDSNLGRARNEQFF. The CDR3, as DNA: TGTGCCAGCAGCGACTCAAACCTCGGGAGGGCTAGGAATGAGCAGTTCTTC.

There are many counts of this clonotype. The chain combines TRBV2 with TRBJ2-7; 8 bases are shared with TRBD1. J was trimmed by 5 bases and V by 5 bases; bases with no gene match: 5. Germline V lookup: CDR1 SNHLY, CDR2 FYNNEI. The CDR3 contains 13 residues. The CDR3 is CASSPDRANEQYF. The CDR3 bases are TGTGCCAGCAGTCCGGACAGGGCCAACGAGCAGTACTTC.

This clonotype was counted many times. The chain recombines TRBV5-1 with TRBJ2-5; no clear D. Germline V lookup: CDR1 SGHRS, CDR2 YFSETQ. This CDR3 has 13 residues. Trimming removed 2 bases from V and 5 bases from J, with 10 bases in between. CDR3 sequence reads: CASSFQEWETQYF. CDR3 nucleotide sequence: TGCGCCAGCAGCTTCCAAGAGTGGGAGACCCAGTACTTC.

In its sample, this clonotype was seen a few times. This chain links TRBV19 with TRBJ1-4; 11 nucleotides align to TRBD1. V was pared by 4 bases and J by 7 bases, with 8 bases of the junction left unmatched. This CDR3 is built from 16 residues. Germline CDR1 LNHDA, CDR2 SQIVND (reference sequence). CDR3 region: CASSTSGTGGREKLFF. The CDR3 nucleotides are TGTGCCAGTAGTACCTCCGGGACAGGGGGTCGTGAAAAACTGTTTTTT.

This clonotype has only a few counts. CDR3 in amino acids: CASSASTSGRQETQYF. CDR3 nucleotides: TGTGCCAGCAGCGCCTCGACTAGCGGGAGGCAAGAGACCCAGTACTTC. This chain joins TRBV9 and TRBJ2-5, with TRBD2 identical over 13 bases. The length of the CDR3 is 16 residues. CDR1 is SGDLS and CDR2 is YYNGEE in the germline V gene. Losses at the gene ends were 3 bases for V and 2 bases for J; bases not matched to a gene: 4.

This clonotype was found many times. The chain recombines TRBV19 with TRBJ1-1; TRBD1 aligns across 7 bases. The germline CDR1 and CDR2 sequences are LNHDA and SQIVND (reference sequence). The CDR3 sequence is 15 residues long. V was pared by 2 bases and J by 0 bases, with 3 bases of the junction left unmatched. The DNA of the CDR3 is TGTGCCAGTAGTATACACAGGGGCTTGAACACTGAAGCTTTCTTT. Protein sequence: CASSIHRGLNTEAFF.

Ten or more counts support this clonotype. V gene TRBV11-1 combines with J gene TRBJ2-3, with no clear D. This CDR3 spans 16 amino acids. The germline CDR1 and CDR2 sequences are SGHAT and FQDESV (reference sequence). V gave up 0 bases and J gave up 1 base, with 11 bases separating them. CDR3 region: CASSLAGPLGTDTQYF. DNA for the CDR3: TGTGCCAGCAGCTTAGCTGGGCCCTTGGGCACAGATACGCAGTATTTT.

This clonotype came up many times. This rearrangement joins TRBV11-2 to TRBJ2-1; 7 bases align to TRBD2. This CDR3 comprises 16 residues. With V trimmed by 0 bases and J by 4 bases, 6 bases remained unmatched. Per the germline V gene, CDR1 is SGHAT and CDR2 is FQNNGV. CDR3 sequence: CASSLDPGGSYNEQFF. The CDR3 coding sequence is TGTGCCAGCAGCTTAGATCCGGGCGGGAGTTACAATGAGCAGTTCTTC.

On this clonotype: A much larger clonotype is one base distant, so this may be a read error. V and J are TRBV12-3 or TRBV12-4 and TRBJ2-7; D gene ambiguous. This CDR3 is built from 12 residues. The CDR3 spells CAGSTTTYVQYF. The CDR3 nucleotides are TGTGCCGGCAGTACTACGACCTACGTGCAGTACTTC.